This T cell receptor beta chain was profiled in a study of T cell clusters in autoimmune cytopenias. Remarks on this clonotype: No antigen is known for it.

Each sample's input was roughly 230 ng genomic DNA, some 38,000 genome equivalents. One tube held mixed TRB-A and TRB-B primer pools for touch-down PCR. Following a re-call of the multiplex PCR reads, TCRdb has one entry per CDR3 protein and lacks DNA. The clone table shows approximately 6,000 distinct CDR3 sequences, with the ten largest holding approximately 4.9%. Overall study findings and caveats: Clustering suggested that physiological T cell clusters were missing in primary autoimmune cytopenia patients. The T cell clusters were defined only in silico, without experimental functional validation. TRB repertoire shifts in secondary cytopenia and chronic lymphocytic leukemia mostly reflected lymphoma, not autoimmunity.

CDR1 is SEHNR, CDR2 FQNEAQ, per germline (reference sequence). The CDR3 length is 17 residues. The material sequenced was peripheral blood. This sequence joins TRBV7-9 and TRBJ2-7; TCRdb selects TRBD1, and the lack of DNA leaves this call unchecked. The sequence was obtained from a human donor with an autoimmune cytopenia or autoimmune hepatitis (not recorded which). The CDR3 reads CASSTLGWPLYGYEQYF.